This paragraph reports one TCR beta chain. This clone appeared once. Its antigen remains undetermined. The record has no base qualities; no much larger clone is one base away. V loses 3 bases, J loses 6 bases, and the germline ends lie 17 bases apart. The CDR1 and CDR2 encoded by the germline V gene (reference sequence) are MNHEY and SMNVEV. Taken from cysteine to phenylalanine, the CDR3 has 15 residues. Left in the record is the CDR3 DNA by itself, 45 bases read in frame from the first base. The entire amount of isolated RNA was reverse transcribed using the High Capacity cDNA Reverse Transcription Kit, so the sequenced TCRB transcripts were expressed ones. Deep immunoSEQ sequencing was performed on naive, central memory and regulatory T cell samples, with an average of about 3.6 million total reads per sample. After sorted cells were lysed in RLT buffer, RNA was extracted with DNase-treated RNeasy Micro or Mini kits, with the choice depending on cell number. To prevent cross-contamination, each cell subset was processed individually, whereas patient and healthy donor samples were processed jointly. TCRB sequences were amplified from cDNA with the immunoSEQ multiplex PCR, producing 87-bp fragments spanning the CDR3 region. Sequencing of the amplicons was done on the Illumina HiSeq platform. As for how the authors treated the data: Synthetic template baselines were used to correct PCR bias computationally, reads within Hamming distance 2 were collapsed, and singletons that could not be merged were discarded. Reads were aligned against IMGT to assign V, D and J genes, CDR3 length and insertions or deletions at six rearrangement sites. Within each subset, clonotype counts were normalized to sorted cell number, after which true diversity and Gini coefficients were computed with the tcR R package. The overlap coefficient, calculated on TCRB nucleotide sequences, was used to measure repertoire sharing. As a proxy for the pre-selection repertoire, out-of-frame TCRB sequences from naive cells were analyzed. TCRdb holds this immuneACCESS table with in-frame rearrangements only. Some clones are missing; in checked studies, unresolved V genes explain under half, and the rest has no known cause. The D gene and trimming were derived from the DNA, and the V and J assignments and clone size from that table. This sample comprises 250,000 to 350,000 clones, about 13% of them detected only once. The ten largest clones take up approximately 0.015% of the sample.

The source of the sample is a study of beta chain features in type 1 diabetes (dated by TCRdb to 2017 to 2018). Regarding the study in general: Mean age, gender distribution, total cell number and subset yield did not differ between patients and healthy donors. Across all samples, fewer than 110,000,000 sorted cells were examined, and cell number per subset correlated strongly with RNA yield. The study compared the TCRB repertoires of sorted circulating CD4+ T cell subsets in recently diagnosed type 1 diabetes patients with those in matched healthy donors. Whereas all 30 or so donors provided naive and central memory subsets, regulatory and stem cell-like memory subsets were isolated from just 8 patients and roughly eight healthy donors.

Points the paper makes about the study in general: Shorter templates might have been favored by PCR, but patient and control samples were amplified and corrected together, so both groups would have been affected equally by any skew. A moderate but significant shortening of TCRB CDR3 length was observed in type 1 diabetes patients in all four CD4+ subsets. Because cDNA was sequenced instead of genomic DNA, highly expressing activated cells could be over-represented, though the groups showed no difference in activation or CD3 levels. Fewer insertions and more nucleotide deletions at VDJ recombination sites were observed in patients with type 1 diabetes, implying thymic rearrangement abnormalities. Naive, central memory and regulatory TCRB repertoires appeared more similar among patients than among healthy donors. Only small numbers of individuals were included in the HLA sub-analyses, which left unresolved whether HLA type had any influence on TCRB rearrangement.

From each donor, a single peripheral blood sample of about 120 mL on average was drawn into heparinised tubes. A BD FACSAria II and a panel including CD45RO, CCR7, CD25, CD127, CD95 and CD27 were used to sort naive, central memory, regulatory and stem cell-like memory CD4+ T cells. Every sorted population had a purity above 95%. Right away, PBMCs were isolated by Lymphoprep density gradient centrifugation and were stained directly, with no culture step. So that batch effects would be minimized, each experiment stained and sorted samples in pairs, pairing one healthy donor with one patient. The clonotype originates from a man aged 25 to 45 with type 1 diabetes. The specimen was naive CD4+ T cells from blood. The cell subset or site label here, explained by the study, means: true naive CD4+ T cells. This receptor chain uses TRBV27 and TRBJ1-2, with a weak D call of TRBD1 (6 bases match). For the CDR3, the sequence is CASSFLGRAGDGYTF. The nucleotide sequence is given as TGTGCCAGCAGTTTCTTGGGTCGGGCAGGGGATGGCTACACCTTC.